Below, 23 T cell receptor beta chains from the same sample are listed, as sequenced in a study of T-cell memory formation after mild COVID-19. Each CDR3 protein is one row after TCRdb ran MiXCR on the 5' RACE reads. Among some 450,000 distinct CDR3 sequences listed, about 20% were seen once. Sequenced input: PBMCs or a T cell subset sorted from them (not recorded which). Receptors were obtained from a man aged 18 to 30 who had mild COVID-19 (a few samples of this study predate the infection). Cell type and time point are not known.

This clonotype turned up a few times. This sequence joins TRBV4-2 and TRBJ2-5, with TRBD2 identical over 12 bases. The junction had 6 bases not matched to a gene; V was cut back by 0 bases and J by 1 base. The CDR3 has 18 amino acids. The V gene's germline CDR1 is LGHNA and CDR2 YNFKEQ. The CDR3 nucleotides read TGTGCCAGCAGCCAAGACCCCCTAGCGGGGGGGCTCCAAGAGACCCAGTACTTC. Translating it yields CASSQDPLAGGLQETQYF.

This clonotype was detected only a few times. This chain joins TRBV15 and TRBJ1-6; D is unresolved. This CDR3 is 15 amino acids long. Germline loops: CDR1 LNHNV, CDR2 YYDKDF (reference sequence). Deletions cut 0 bases from V and 9 bases from J, with 12 bases between. In DNA form, the CDR3 reads TGTGCCACCAGCAGAGATCGTAGGGTTGGTTCACCCCTCCACTTT. Protein sequence: CATSRDRRVGSPLHF.

This clonotype was seen a handful of times. The V and J genes are TRBV10-2 and TRBJ2-1, with D perhaps matching TRBD1 (5 bases). From germline, CDR1 is WSHSY and CDR2 SAAADI. This CDR3 region has 13 residues. Trimming pared 4 bases from V and 9 bases from J, leaving 13 bases between. The CDR3 DNA follows: TGCGCCAGCAGTGGAGGATTTAGGGGTGAGCAGTTCTTC. It encodes CASSGGFRGEQFF.

This sequence joins TRBV5-1 and TRBJ1-2; no firm D call. This CDR3 comprises 13 residues. The V end lost 0 bases, the J end lost 6 bases, and 9 bases lay between the germline ends. Germline V gene data show CDR1 as SGHRS and CDR2 as YFSETQ. The CDR3 loop is CASSLEGFDGYTF. The DNA for the CDR3 is TGCGCCAGCAGCTTGGAAGGGTTTGATGGCTACACCTTC. Variable domain in full (rest from reference TRBV5-1 and TRBJ1-2): KAGVTQTPRYLIKTRGQQVTLSCSPISGHRSVSWYQQTPGQGLQFLFEYFSETQRNKGNFPGRFSGRQFSNSRSEMNVSTLELGDSALYLCASSLEGFDGYTFGSGTRLTVV.

With respect to this clonotype: An end of the junction does not agree with germline; a read error may underlie this. The J gene is TRBJ2-3, the V gene TRBV7-2; D unclear. The CDR3 sequence is 14 residues long. CDR1 and CDR2 from the germline V gene are SGHTA and FQGNSA. The DNA of the CDR3 is TGTTCCAGCAGCCCCCTAGGGTCCACAGATACGCAGTATTTT. Translation gives CSSSPLGSTDTQYF.

This clonotype turned up a few times. J is TRBJ1-1 and V is TRBV7-3; D may be TRBD1 (5 bases). Per germline, CDR1 SGHTA and CDR2 FQGTGA. CDR3 size: 12 residues. V lost 8 bases to trimming and J lost 6 bases, with 13 bases between them. The CDR3 nucleotides read TGTGCCAGCCGGAACAGGAGCCCTGAAGCTTTCTTT. As protein: CASRNRSPEAFF.

This clonotype was observed at least ten times. This sequence joins TRBV9 and TRBJ2-1, with unresolved D. The V gene lost 0 bases and the J gene lost 7 bases, with 5 bases spanning the gap. Germline values: CDR1 SGDLS, CDR2 YYNGEE. The CDR3 sequence is 12 residues long. As DNA, the CDR3 is TGTGCCAGCAGCGTAGACAGAAATGAGCAGTTCTTC. It is translated as CASSVDRNEQFF.

The chain employs TRBV5-1 and TRBJ1-1; 7 nucleotides agree with TRBD1. V trimming: 3 bases; J trimming: 1 base; junction bases outside the gene matches: 9. The germline CDR1 and CDR2 sequences are SGHRS and YFSETQ. This CDR3 has 16 amino acids. CDR3 nucleotides: TGCGCCAGCAGCTGGCCAGCGCAGGGGGAGAACACTGAAGCTTTCTTT. This translates into CASSWPAQGENTEAFF.

J is TRBJ1-1 and V is TRBV20-1, with a weak D call TRBD1 (5 bases). Germline V lookup: CDR1 DFQATT, CDR2 SNEGSKA (reference sequence). The CDR3 is 11 residues long. CDR3 sequence (DNA): TGCAGGGCAGGACAAGCCACTGAAGCTTTCTTT. It codes for CRAGQATEAFF.

The V gene is TRBV5-1, the J gene TRBJ2-1; D uncertain. CDR3 size: 10 residues. The germline gives CDR1 SGHRS, CDR2 YFSETQ. V was clipped by 4 bases and J by 10 bases, with 6 bases between them. The CDR3 DNA sequence: TGCGCCAGCAGCCCCTGGGAGCAGTTCTTC. This gives the protein CASSPWEQFF.

The chain couples TRBV3-1 to TRBJ2-3, with D perhaps assigned TRBD1 or TRBD2 (5 bases each). CDR3 length: 14 amino acids. Per germline, CDR1 LGHDT and CDR2 YNNKEL (reference sequence). The V and J ends lost 4 bases and 8 bases respectively, with 16 bases between them. CDR3 sequence reads: CASSRTGQTGTQYF. In DNA, the CDR3 is TGTGCCAGCAGCCGGACGGGGCAGACGGGTACGCAGTATTTT.

This clonotype was picked up many times. V usage is TRBV28 and J usage is TRBJ1-6; D gene uncertain. V dropped 1 base and J dropped 0 bases, with 13 bases sitting between them. The CDR3 loop spans 18 amino acids. CDR1 is MDHEN and CDR2 is SYDVKM in the germline V gene. For the CDR3, the DNA is TGTGCCAGCAGTTTATCCCGGTTTCTGAGCTCCTATAATTCACCCCTCCACTTT. Protein sequence: CASSLSRFLSSYNSPLHF.

A word on this clonotype: This CDR3 fails to terminate in the conserved phenylalanine or tryptophan, so it likely reflects a read error. No DNA is shown, since the ends of the CDR3 on it are uncertain; the CDR3 is the one TCRdb lists. This chain connects TRBV27 to TRBJ1-1. Counting both end residues, the CDR3 totals 9 amino acids. Looked up from germline, CDR1 is MNHEY and CDR2 is SMNVEV (reference sequence). This CDR3 reads CASSLRPAY.

The rearrangement links TRBV20-1 to TRBJ2-2, with unresolved D. Germline CDR1 and CDR2: DFQATT and SNEGSKA (reference sequence). This CDR3 is built from 13 residues. Trimming pared 0 bases from V and 8 bases from J, leaving 10 bases between. CDR3 in DNA: TGCAGTGCTAGAGATGTAGGGTCGGGGGAGCTGTTTTTT. Protein: CSARDVGSGELFF.

The chain employs TRBV15 and TRBJ1-1; perhaps TRBD1 as D (6 bases). Trimming shortened V by 1 base and J by 6 bases, and 15 bases separated the two germline ends. Germline-derived CDR1 and CDR2 are LNHNV and YYDKDF (reference sequence). The CDR3 contains 15 residues. Written as DNA, the CDR3 is TGTGCCACCAGCAGAGGAACTAGACCAGGGGCTGAAGCTTTCTTT. It specifies CATSRGTRPGAEAFF.

This chain links TRBV7-2 with TRBJ2-5; D is perhaps TRBD2 (6 bases). CDR3 length: 16 residues. Germline CDR1 is SGHTA and CDR2 is FQGNSA. V lost 1 base, J lost 4 bases, and 16 bases lay in between. CDR3: CASSLVRVSGGETQYF. CDR3 nucleotide sequence: TGTGCCAGCAGCTTAGTTCGGGTCTCCGGGGGAGAGACCCAGTACTTC.

The V gene is TRBV7-6, the J gene TRBJ2-6; D ambiguous. Between the trimmed V and J ends, which lost 5 bases and 0 bases, there was a span of 14 bases. Per the germline V gene, CDR1 is SGHVS and CDR2 is FNYEAQ. This CDR3 has 17 amino acids. CDR3 residues: CASSPRPRVSGANVLTF. CDR3 in DNA: TGTGCCAGCAGCCCGAGACCCCGGGTCTCTGGGGCCAACGTCCTGACTTTC.

This clonotype was recorded many times. A junction end diverges from the germline sequence, so it may reflect a read error. The rearrangement links TRBV9 to TRBJ2-1; 11 bases map to TRBD1. The CDR3 extends over 14 amino acids. The germline V gene encodes CDR1 SGDLS and CDR2 YYNGEE. CDR3 protein: CASSTRDRGTRKLF. DNA of the CDR3: TGTGCCAGCAGCACCCGGGACAGGGGGACTCGTAAGCTCTTC.

The CDR3 sequence is CASSFSAMNTEAFF. The CDR3 DNA reads as TGTGCCAGCAGTTTCAGTGCTATGAACACTGAAGCTTTCTTT. The chain couples TRBV28 to TRBJ1-1; D remains unclear. Germline CDR1 MDHEN, CDR2 SYDVKM. The CDR3 runs 14 residues. Deletions cut 3 bases from V and 0 bases from J, with 8 bases between.

This clonotype was seen a few times. The J gene is TRBJ2-7, the V gene TRBV25-1, with a weak D call TRBD2 (5 bases). V lost 2 bases to trimming and J lost 2 bases, with 10 bases between them. This CDR3 region has 14 residues. CDR1 MGHDK and CDR2 SYGVNS come from the germline V gene. In nucleotides, the CDR3 is TGTGCCAGCAGTGAACCTGGGAGTACCTACGAGCAGTACTTC. This codes for CASSEPGSTYEQYF.

This clonotype was detected once. The J gene is TRBJ2-5, the V gene TRBV21-1; the table's D gene call, TRBD1, was not cross checked with the DNA. TRBV21-1 is listed as a pseudogene. This CDR3 region has 15 residues. In nucleotides, the CDR3 is TGTGCCAGCACCCGGGGACACCCAGCCCAAGAGACCCAGTACTTC. It specifies CASTRGHPAQETQYF.

The CDR3 protein is CASRGGLHTGELFF. As DNA, the CDR3 is TGTGCCAGCCGAGGGGGACTACACACCGGGGAGCTGTTTTTT. The chain uses TRBV12-3 or TRBV12-4 and TRBJ2-2; TRBD2 might be the D (7 bases). V lost 8 bases, J lost 3 bases, and 13 bases lay in between. There are 14 residues in the CDR3.

This clonotype appeared a few times. This chain uses TRBV7-7 with TRBJ2-2, with D maybe TRBD1 (6 bases). V lost 1 base to trimming and J lost 2 bases, with 11 bases between them. The CDR3 is 16 amino acids. Germline V lookup: CDR1 SSHAT, CDR2 FNYEAQ (reference sequence). The CDR3 DNA is TGTGCCAGCAGCTTAGAAGGCAGGGGTAACACCGGGGAGCTGTTTTTT. It codes for CASSLEGRGNTGELFF. Together with reference TRBV7-7 and TRBJ2-2, the CDR3 gives the full variable domain: GAGVSQSPRYKVTKRGQDVTLRCDPISSHATLYWYQQALGQGPEFLTYFNYEAQPDKSGLPSDRFSAERPEGSISTLTIQRTEQRDSAMYRCASSLEGRGNTGELFFGEGSRLTVL.